This TCR beta chain was captured in a study of T cells expressing NK-cell markers. Study-wide results and caveats: For over 5 donors, the dominant NKG2C+ clonotypes made up about 1.0-7.5% of their CD8+ T cells.

TCRdb reprocessed the 5' RACE reads, keeping one entry per CDR3 protein, no DNA. Recorded for this sample: some 450,000 distinct CDR3 sequences. Germline V gives CDR1 SEHNR, CDR2 FQNEAQ (reference sequence). The CDR3 is 14 amino acids. A word on this clonotype: Its antigen is not identified.

The receptor comes from a woman aged 18 to 75 in good health. The sequenced sample was blood T cells: a sorted CD56 or NKG2C T cell subset, CD4+ or CD8+ T cells, or bulk PBMC T cells (not recorded which). The V and J genes are TRBV7-9 and TRBJ2-3; checking the TCRdb D call of TRBD2 is not possible without DNA. CDR3 sequence reads: CASRPGGHTDTQYF. The full variable domain, in which reference TRBV7-9 and TRBJ2-3 provide the parts outside the CDR3, is DTGVSQNPRHKITKRGQNVTFRCDPISEHNRLYWYRQTLGQGPEFLTYFQNEAQLEKSRLLSDRFSAERPKGSFSTLEIQRTEQGDSAMYLCASRPGGHTDTQYFGPGTRLTVL.